The clone carrying this TCR beta chain was counted many times. Antigen: not known. PBMCs were sourced from more than 9 ml fresh peripheral blood. Authors of the study amplified TCR beta CDR3 regions from RNA transcripts. Initially, a first-round RT-PCR of the TCR CDR3 employed the HTBI primer set. TCRdb used MiXCR to reprocess the multiplex PCR reads, holding one entry per CDR3 protein. The data contain approximately 610,000 distinct CDR3 sequences, roughly 14% of them singletons. The sample originates from a study of T cells in Graves' hyperthyroidism and ophthalmopathy. Study conclusions and caveats: Within blood appeared most thyroid clonotypes that had expanded above 0.001.

CDR3 length: 18 residues. Trimming took 5 bases from V and 0 from J, leaving 23 bases between them. In germline, CDR1 is SGHAT, CDR2 FQNNGV. The clonotype was recovered from a woman aged 40 to 49 with Graves' ophthalmopathy. Sequencing was carried out using blood. This sequence joins TRBV11-2 and TRBJ2-7, with D perhaps matching TRBD2 (6 bases). The CDR3 region has the DNA TGTGCCAGCAGCCCCAGGAGGTCGGCGGGAAAAAGCTCCTACGAGCAGTACTTC. Translated: CASSPRRSAGKSSYEQYF. Full variable domain (remainder filled in from reference TRBV11-2 and TRBJ2-7): EAGVAQSPRYKIIEKRQSVAFWCNPISGHATLYWYQQILGQGPKLLIQFQNNGVVDDSQLPKDRFSAERLKGVDSTLKIQPAKLEDSAVYLCASSPRRSAGKSSYEQYFGPGTRLTVT.